Listed here are 4 T cell receptor beta chains from one sample, sequenced in a study of T cells after yellow fever vaccination. MiXCR, applied by TCRdb to the 5' RACE reads, yields one record per CDR3 protein. Among some 240,000 distinct CDR3 sequences, roughly 3.5% were seen once, and the ten largest hold 15% to 20%. The sequencing here drew on PBMCs, taken 15 days after the yellow fever booster vaccination. The receptors come from a young man who received the YFV17D yellow fever vaccine.

This clonotype was detected many times. The V and J genes are TRBV29-1 and TRBJ1-2; 7 bases match TRBD1. CDR1 is SQVTM, CDR2 ANQGSEA, per germline. This CDR3 spans 11 amino acids. Germline trimming cut 8 bases from V and 8 bases from J; bases unmatched to any gene: 8. Here the CDR3 reads CSLWDRGGYTF. CDR3 DNA sequence: TGCAGCCTCTGGGACAGAGGAGGCTACACCTTC.

This clonotype was seen ten or more times. The chain carries TRBV7-9 and TRBJ1-6; D call uncertain. Germline CDR1 reads SEHNR; CDR2 reads FQNEAQ (reference sequence). V lost 1 base and J lost 7, with 8 bases in between. This CDR3 has 14 residues. CDR3 DNA sequence: TGTGCCAGCAGCTTAGTCGGTGCAAATTCACCCCTCCACTTT. Residues: CASSLVGANSPLHF.

This clonotype was seen many times. This chain joins TRBV10-3 and TRBJ1-1, with D perhaps matching TRBD1 (6 bases). Germline-derived CDR1 and CDR2 are ENHRY and SYGVKD. V dropped 0 bases and J dropped 1 base, with 12 bases sitting between them. This CDR3 spans 16 amino acids. In nucleotides, the CDR3 is TGTGCCATCAGTGAGTCCCAGGGACACGGGAACACTGAAGCTTTCTTT. Translated: CAISESQGHGNTEAFF.

At least ten counts were recorded for this clonotype. CDR3 nucleotide sequence: TGTGCCAGCAGCTTACCACCCGGGGTTGGTGAGCAGTTCTTC. Protein: CASSLPPGVGEQFF. The V and J genes are TRBV7-2 and TRBJ2-1; tentative D call: TRBD2 (5 bases). V was pared by 2 bases and J by 9 bases, with 14 bases between. This CDR3 has 14 residues. Germline V gene data show CDR1 as SGHTA and CDR2 as FQGNSA. The full variable domain, in which reference TRBV7-2 and TRBJ2-1 provide the parts outside the CDR3, is GAGVSQSPSNKVTEKGKDVELRCDPISGHTALYWYRQSLGQGLEFLIYFQGNSAPDKSGLPSDRFSAERTGGSVSTLTIQRTQQEDSAVYLCASSLPPGVGEQFFGPGTRLTVL.